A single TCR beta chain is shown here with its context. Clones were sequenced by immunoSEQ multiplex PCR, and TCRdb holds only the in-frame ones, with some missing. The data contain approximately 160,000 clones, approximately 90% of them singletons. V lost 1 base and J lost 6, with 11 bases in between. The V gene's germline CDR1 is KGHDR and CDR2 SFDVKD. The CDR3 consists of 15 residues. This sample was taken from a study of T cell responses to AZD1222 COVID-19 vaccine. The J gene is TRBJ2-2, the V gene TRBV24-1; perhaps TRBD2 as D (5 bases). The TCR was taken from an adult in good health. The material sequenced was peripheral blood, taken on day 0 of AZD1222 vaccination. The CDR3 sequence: CATSDLPWRSGELFF. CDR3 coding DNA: TGTGCCACCAGTGATTTACCTTGGAGGTCCGGGGAGCTGTTTTTT.